This T cell receptor (beta chain) emerged from a study of cytomegalovirus exposure and HLA in healthy donors. Study outcomes and limitations: Productive rates of about 87% or about 30% were seen for most TCR beta V segments in an earlier analysis. The study recorded fewer than 200 TCR beta chains that were cytomegalovirus-associated.

13 Jbeta primers and 60 Vbeta primers were used for the PCR. The repertoire was sequenced with immunoSEQ multiplex PCR; TCRdb's copy has only in-frame clones and lacks some. Altogether about 120,000 clones are present, about four fifths being singletons, with the ten largest covering approximately 8.8%. Of note for this clone: Antigen unknown.

CDR1 is LNHNV, CDR2 YYDKDF, per germline (reference sequence). This CDR3 region has 19 residues. V trimming: 1 base; J trimming: 4 bases; junction bases outside the gene matches: 12. The sequenced sample was PBMCs. The rearrangement joins TRBV15 to TRBJ1-4; 10 bases are shared with TRBD1. This TCR came from a female donor in good health and CMV-seropositive. DNA for the CDR3: TGTGCCACCAGCAGAGCCCTCCGGGACAGGGGCCTGGATAATGAAAAACTGTTTTTT. It yields the protein CATSRALRDRGLDNEKLFF.